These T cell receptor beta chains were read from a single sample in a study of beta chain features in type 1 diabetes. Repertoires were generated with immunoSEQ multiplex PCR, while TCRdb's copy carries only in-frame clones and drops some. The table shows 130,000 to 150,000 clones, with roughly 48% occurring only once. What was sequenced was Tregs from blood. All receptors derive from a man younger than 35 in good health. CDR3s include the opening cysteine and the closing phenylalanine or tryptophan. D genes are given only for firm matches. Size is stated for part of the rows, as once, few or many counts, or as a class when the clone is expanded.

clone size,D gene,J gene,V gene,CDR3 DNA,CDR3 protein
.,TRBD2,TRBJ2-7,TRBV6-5,TGTGCCAGCAGCTCCCGTGGGGGGGTCTACGAGCAGTACTTC,CASSSRGGVYEQYF
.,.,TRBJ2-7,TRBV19,TGTGCCAACCCGGAGGGGACCCTCCACGAGCAGTACTTC,CANPEGTLHEQYF
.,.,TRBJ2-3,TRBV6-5,TGTGCCAGCAGGACAGGAGATACGCAGTATTTT,CASRTGDTQYF
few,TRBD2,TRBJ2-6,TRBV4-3,TGCGCCAGCAGCCTACAACTAGCGGGAGGCTCTTTTGGGGCCAACGTCCTGACTTTC,CASSLQLAGGSFGANVLTF
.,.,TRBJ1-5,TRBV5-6,TGTGCCAGCAGCGTGACCGGAGTTGGGCAGCCCCAGCATTTT,CASSVTGVGQPQHF
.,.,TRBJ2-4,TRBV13,TGTGCCAGCACCCAGGGTAGATTAGCCAAAAACATTCAGTACTTC,CASTQGRLAKNIQYF
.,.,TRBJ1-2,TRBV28,TGTGCCAGCAGTTTCGGAGTCACCTATGGCTACACCTTC,CASSFGVTYGYTF
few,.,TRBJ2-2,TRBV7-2,TGTGCCACCCGACTACCAAACACCGGGGAGCTGTTTTTT,CATRLPNTGELFF
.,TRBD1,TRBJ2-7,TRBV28,TGTGCCAGCAGTCGAAGACAGGGATCCTACGAGCAGTACTTC,CASSRRQGSYEQYF
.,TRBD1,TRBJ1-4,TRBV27,TGTGCCAGCAGTTCCTGGACAGGGGATAATGAAAAACTGTTTTTT,CASSSWTGDNEKLFF
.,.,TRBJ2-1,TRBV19,TGTGCCAGTAGTCTACTCACAGGGTTAGGCGTCTCCGATGAGCAGTTCTTC,CASSLLTGLGVSDEQFF
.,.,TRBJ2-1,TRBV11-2,TGTGCCAGCAGCTTGGGCGGGTGGGGCAATGAGCAGTTCTTC,CASSLGGWGNEQFF
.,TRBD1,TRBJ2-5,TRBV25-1,TGTGCCAGCAGCCTCGGGACAGGTGGATGGGAGACCCAGTACTTC,CASSLGTGGWETQYF
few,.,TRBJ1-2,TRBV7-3,TGTGCCAGCAGTTCACAGGCTAACTATGGCTACACCTTC,CASSSQANYGYTF
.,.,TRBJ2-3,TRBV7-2,TGTGCCAGCAGCCCCGCCCGCAGGGCTAACACAGATACGCAGTATTTT,CASSPARRANTDTQYF
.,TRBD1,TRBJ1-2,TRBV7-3,TGTGCCAGCAGCCCGCAGACAGGGACAGGGTATGGCTACACCTTC,CASSPQTGTGYGYTF
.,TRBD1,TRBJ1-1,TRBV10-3,TGTGCCATCAGGGGACAGGGGAACACTGAAGCTTTCTTT,CAIRGQGNTEAFF
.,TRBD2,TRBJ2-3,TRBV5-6,TGTGCCAGCAGCCCGATGGGACTAGCGGGGGGGGATACGCAGTATTTT,CASSPMGLAGGDTQYF
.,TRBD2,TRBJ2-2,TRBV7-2,TGTGCCAGCAGCTACAGAGCGGGAGGAAACACCGGGGAGCTGTTTTTT,CASSYRAGGNTGELFF
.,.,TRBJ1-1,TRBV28,TGTGCCAGCAGCCTAGAGGGGGGGCTAGCTTTCTTT,CASSLEGGLAFF
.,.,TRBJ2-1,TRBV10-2,TGCGCCAGCTCTTTCATCGCGCCTCCGAACAATGAGCAGTTCTTC,CASSFIAPPNNEQFF
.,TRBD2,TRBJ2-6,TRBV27,TGTGCCAGCAGTTTATACGGGGGGGGGTTCTCTGGGGCCAACGTCCTGACTTTC,CASSLYGGGFSGANVLTF
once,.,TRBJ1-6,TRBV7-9,TGTGCCAGCAGCTACGGACTGATCAATTCACCCCTCCACTTT,CASSYGLINSPLHF
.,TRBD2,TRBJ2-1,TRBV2,TGTGCCAGCAGCCCCGACGGGGGGGGTAACAATGAGCAGTTCTTC,CASSPDGGGNNEQFF
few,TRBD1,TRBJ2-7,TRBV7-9,TGTGCCAGCAGCCGCCGACAGGGGGCTATAGTGTACGAGCAGTACTTC,CASSRRQGAIVYEQYF
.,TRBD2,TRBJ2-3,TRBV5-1,TGCGCCAGCAGCACCCGACTAGCGGGGGCTATGACAGATACGCAGTATTTT,CASSTRLAGAMTDTQYF
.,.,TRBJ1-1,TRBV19,TGTGCCAGCCAAAGACAGGCCTTGAACACTGAAGCTTTCTTT,CASQRQALNTEAFF
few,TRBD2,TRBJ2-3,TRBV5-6,TGTGCCAGCAGCTTGCCTAGAGCGGGAAGGAAAGATACGCAGTATTTT,CASSLPRAGRKDTQYF
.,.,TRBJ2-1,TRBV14,TGTGCCAGCAGCCAATTTATCAATGAGCAGTTCTTC,CASSQFINEQFF
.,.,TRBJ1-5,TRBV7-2,TGTGCCAGCAGCTTATGGTCGGAGCCTCGCGGGCCCCAGCATTTT,CASSLWSEPRGPQHF
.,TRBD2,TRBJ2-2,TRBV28,TGTGCCAGCAGAGGACTAGCGGGGGGGAACACCGGGGAGCTGTTTTTT,CASRGLAGGNTGELFF
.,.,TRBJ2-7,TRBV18,TGTGCCAGCTCACCACAGGGGGGGGAGGACGAGCAGTACTTC,CASSPQGGEDEQYF
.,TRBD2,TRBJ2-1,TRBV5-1,TGCGCCAGCAGAAGCGGGGGGCTTCCATACAATGAGCAGTTCTTC,CASRSGGLPYNEQFF
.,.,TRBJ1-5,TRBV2,TGTGCCAGCAGTGACCAGGGCAATCAGCCCCAGCATTTT,CASSDQGNQPQHF
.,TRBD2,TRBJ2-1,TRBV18,TGTGCCAGCTCTCCTAGGACTAGCGGGAGTGGGAATGAGCAGTTCTTC,CASSPRTSGSGNEQFF
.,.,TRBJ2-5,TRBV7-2,TGTGCCAGCAGCTTAATGGGAGGTGAAGAGACCCAGTACTTC,CASSLMGGEETQYF
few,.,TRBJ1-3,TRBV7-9,TGTGCCAGCAACCGAGTCCGAAACACCATATATTTT,CASNRVRNTIYF
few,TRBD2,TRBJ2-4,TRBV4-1,TGCGCCAGCAGCCAGGGACTAGCGGATGGCAGGACATACTTC,CASSQGLADGRTYF
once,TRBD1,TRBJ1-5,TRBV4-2,TGTGCCAGCAGCCAAAATTGGGGACAGGACAATCAGCCCCAGCATTTT,CASSQNWGQDNQPQHF
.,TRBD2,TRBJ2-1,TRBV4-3,TGCGCCAGCAGCCCCAACCAAAGACTAGCGGGGGGGAGCTCCTACAATGAGCAGTTCTTC,CASSPNQRLAGGSSYNEQFF
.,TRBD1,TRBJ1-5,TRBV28,TGTGCCAGCAGCTTGGACAGGGGGCTGAATCAGCCCCAGCATTTT,CASSLDRGLNQPQHF
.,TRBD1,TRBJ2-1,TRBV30,TGTGCCTGGAGCCTGGGACAGGGGAAGCACAATGAGCAGTTCTTC,CAWSLGQGKHNEQFF
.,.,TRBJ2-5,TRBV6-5,TGTGCCAGCAGTTTCCACCCGAGAGAGACCCAGTACTTC,CASSFHPRETQYF
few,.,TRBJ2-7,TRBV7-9,TGTGCCAGCAGCCACGCAGGTTACGAGCAGTACTTC,CASSHAGYEQYF
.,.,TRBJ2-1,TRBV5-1,TGCGCCAGCAGAGATGGTCGGGGGTGGAATGAGCAGTTCTTC,CASRDGRGWNEQFF
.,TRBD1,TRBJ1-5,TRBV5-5,TGTGCCAGCAGCCCCGGGGCAGGGACAGCACATCAGCCCCAGCATTTT,CASSPGAGTAHQPQHF
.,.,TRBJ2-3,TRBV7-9,TGTGCCAGCAGCCGTAAGGGGCAGGGGCTGCCAGATACGCAGTATTTT,CASSRKGQGLPDTQYF
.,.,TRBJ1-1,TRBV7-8,TGTGCCAGCAGCTTAGTGGCAGGGCCGGGCACTGAAGCTTTCTTT,CASSLVAGPGTEAFF
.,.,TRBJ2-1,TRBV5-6,TGTGCCAGCAGCTTGGTTAGCGGACTTTACAATGAGCAGTTCTTC,CASSLVSGLYNEQFF
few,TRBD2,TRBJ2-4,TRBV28,TGTGCCAGCAGTTTACTCCTAGCGGGGCGTAAAAACATTCAGTACTTC,CASSLLLAGRKNIQYF
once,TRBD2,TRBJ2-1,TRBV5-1,TGCGCCAGCAGCGGGTTAGCGGGGGAGAGCTCCTACAATGAGCAGTTCTTC,CASSGLAGESSYNEQFF
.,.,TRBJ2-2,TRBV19,TGTGCCAGTAGTCCGACTCAGAACACCGGGGAGCTGTTTTTT,CASSPTQNTGELFF
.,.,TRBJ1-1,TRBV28,TGTGCCAGCAGAGCAACCGGGACACGAAAAGCTTTCTTT,CASRATGTRKAFF
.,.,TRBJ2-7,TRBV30,TGTGCCTGGGGCCACTACGAGCAGTACTTC,CAWGHYEQYF
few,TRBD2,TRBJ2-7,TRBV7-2,TGTGCCAGCAGCTTAGGGAGCGGGAGGGCCGCCCACGAGCAGTACTTC,CASSLGSGRAAHEQYF
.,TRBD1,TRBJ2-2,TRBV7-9,TGTGCCAGCAGCTCTCCAGGGGGTGCCGGGGAGCTGTTTTTT,CASSSPGGAGELFF
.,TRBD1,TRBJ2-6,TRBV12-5,TGTGCTAGTGGTTTGGACTTGGTGGACAGGGTCTGGAATGGGGCCAACGTCCTGACTTTC,CASGLDLVDRVWNGANVLTF